This T cell receptor beta chain came from a study of T cell responses to AZD1222 COVID-19 vaccine. Only in-frame clones appear in the TCRdb table, and some are missing; sequencing was by immunoSEQ multiplex PCR. The top ten hold roughly 3.4% of the sample, which has 110,000 to 150,000 clones, 80% to 95% seen once. Germline V gene data show CDR1 as SGHRS and CDR2 as YFSETQ. The CDR3 is 12 residues long. V was clipped by 0 bases and J by 12 bases, with 13 bases between them. The study, taken as a whole, reports: Females made up more of the donors, who were largely white British, and clonal diversity may have come out too low. CD4 TCRs covered the whole spike, strongest at regions 160-218 and 743-854. After two AZD1222 doses, spike-specific TCR breadth and depth rose versus day 0.

A note on this clone: The antigen remains unidentified.

The receptor was isolated from an adult who received the AZD1222 COVID-19 vaccine. The sequenced sample was peripheral blood, obtained 28 days after the second AZD1222 dose. V and J are TRBV5-1 and TRBJ2-7; D is unresolved. The CDR3, as DNA: TGCGCCAGCAGCTTGGAAGGGCAAGGGTGGTACTTC. Its translation: CASSLEGQGWYF.